This T cell receptor beta chain was obtained from a study of shared clonotypes between healthy human individuals. Running of the assay took place at deep level. Produced via immunoSEQ multiplex PCR; TCRdb's table is partial and in-frame only. The sample has about 1.5 million clones; 95% to 99% are singletons. Within Nashville, Tennessee resided all donors, each a Caucasian adult. This clone was counted a single time. Germline V CDR1 and CDR2: MGHRA, YSYEKL. V lost 4 bases, J lost 0 bases, and 4 bases stayed unmatched. The CDR3 has 16 residues. This clonotype originated in a man aged 25-45 years in good health. Material: naive CD4+ T cells sorted from blood. Subset reported: CD45RA+ positively selected. The V call is TRBV4-1, the J call TRBJ1-4; the match to TRBD1 covers 8 bases. CDR3 protein: CASSPQGAATNEKLFF. CDR3 bases: TGCGCCAGCAGCCCTCAGGGGGCTGCAACTAATGAAAAACTGTTTTTT.